This entry lists 27 T cell receptor beta chains sequenced from one sample in a study of siplizumab effects on memory and regulatory T cells. The table came from immunoSEQ multiplex PCR; TCRdb's copy has only in-frame clones and leaves some out. Seen here are about 120,000 clones, about 94% observed once, and the top ten hold around 0.15%. The sequenced sample was non-Treg CD4+ T cells sorted from blood. These receptors came from a human donor in good health.

This clone was counted a single time. The chain is built from TRBV7-3 and TRBJ2-3, with D perhaps matching TRBD1 or TRBD2 (5 bases each). Trimming took off 5 bases at V and 1 base at J, with 16 bases between the two ends. CDR1 and CDR2 (germline): SGHTA, FQGTGA. The CDR3 loop spans 16 amino acids. CDR3 DNA: TGTGCCAGCAGCCCCGGGACCTCCAGGGGCACAGATACGCAGTATTTT. Translating gives CASSPGTSRGTDTQYF. The variable domain in full, completed from reference TRBV7-3 and TRBJ2-3, reads GAGVSQTPSNKVTEKGKYVELRCDPISGHTALYWYRQSLGQGPEFLIYFQGTGAADDSGLPNDRFFAVRPEGSVSTLKIQRTERGDSAVYLCASSPGTSRGTDTQYFGPGTRLTVL.

For this clone: This CDR3 is also generated by other DNA sequences in the sample. The chain is built from TRBV7-9 and TRBJ2-5; D ambiguous. This CDR3 comprises 12 residues. Trimming stripped 3 bases from V and 3 bases from J, with 5 bases between. CDR1 and CDR2 (germline): SEHNR, FQNEAQ (reference sequence). For the CDR3, the DNA is TGTGCCAGCAGCTTCACCGAAGAGACCCAGTACTTC. Protein product: CASSFTEETQYF.

J is TRBJ1-2 and V is TRBV7-9; D is possibly TRBD1 (5 bases). Trimming cost V 3 bases and J 7 bases, with 12 bases left between them. Germline CDR1 SEHNR, CDR2 FQNEAQ (reference sequence). The CDR3 sequence is 13 residues long. DNA of the CDR3: TGTGCCAGCAGCTTGGGGGGTACACCTGGCTACACCTTC. The encoded protein is CASSLGGTPGYTF.

Notes on this clone: The identical CDR3 is also encoded by other nucleotide sequences in the sample. The V gene is TRBV7-2, the J gene TRBJ2-7; D not certain. Germline-derived CDR1 and CDR2 are SGHTA and FQGNSA. CDR3 size: 14 residues. The V gene lost 1 base and the J gene lost 0 bases, with 7 bases spanning the gap. Written as DNA, the CDR3 is TGTGCCAGCAGCTTAGAAGGCAGCTCCTACGAGCAGTACTTC. This codes for CASSLEGSSYEQYF.

The CDR3 nucleotides are TGCGCCAGCTCCCGCGGGGGCTTCACAGATACGCAGTATTTT. Residues: CASSRGGFTDTQYF. The chain employs TRBV5-1 and TRBJ2-3, with D possibly being TRBD2 (7 bases). The CDR3 runs to 14 residues. V was clipped by 7 bases and J by 2 bases, with 14 bases between them. CDR1 is SGHRS, CDR2 YFSETQ, per germline. Based on the CDR3 plus reference TRBV5-1 and TRBJ2-3, the full variable domain is KAGVTQTPRYLIKTRGQQVTLSCSPISGHRSVSWYQQTPGQGLQFLFEYFSETQRNKGNFPGRFSGRQFSNSRSEMNVSTLELGDSALYLCASSRGGFTDTQYFGPGTRLTVL.

V is TRBV7-3 and J is TRBJ2-3; D is unclear. Trimming stripped 0 bases from V and 1 base from J, with 2 bases between. This CDR3 comprises 13 residues. The germline gives CDR1 SGHTA, CDR2 FQGTGA. CDR3 in amino acids: CASSLTGTDTQYF. The DNA for the CDR3 is TGTGCCAGCAGCTTAACGGGCACAGATACGCAGTATTTT.

V usage is TRBV6-4 and J usage is TRBJ2-2; D might be TRBD1 (5 bases). CDR3 length: 13 residues. V lost 3 bases, J lost 7 bases, and 9 bases lay in between. Germline V lookup: CDR1 MRHNA, CDR2 SNTAGT. The CDR3 nucleotides are TGTGCCAGCAGTGAGGGGCAGGGCGGGGAGCTGTTTTTT. This sequence encodes CASSEGQGGELFF.

The gene calls are TRBV6-1 and TRBJ1-1; D possibly corresponds to TRBD1 (6 bases). CDR1 and CDR2 from the germline V gene are MNHNS and SASEGT. V was trimmed by 1 base and J by 7 bases, leaving 10 bases between them. The length of the CDR3 is 13 residues. The chain's CDR3 is CASSEVWDNEAFF. CDR3 sequence (DNA): TGTGCCAGCAGTGAAGTGTGGGACAATGAAGCTTTCTTT.

The chain has TRBV7-2 and TRBJ2-1, with D perhaps matching TRBD1 (6 bases). The germline V and J ends were trimmed by 0 bases and 2 bases, with 11 bases remaining between them. The CDR3 consists of 16 residues. Germline values: CDR1 SGHTA, CDR2 FQGNSA. The CDR3 DNA reads TGTGCCAGCAGCTTAGCCCGGGACACCACCTACAATGAGCAGTTCTTC. As protein: CASSLARDTTYNEQFF. The whole variable domain, remainder taken from reference TRBV7-2 and TRBJ2-1, is GAGVSQSPSNKVTEKGKDVELRCDPISGHTALYWYRQSLGQGLEFLIYFQGNSAPDKSGLPSDRFSAERTGGSVSTLTIQRTQQEDSAVYLCASSLARDTTYNEQFFGPGTRLTVL.

The V and J genes are TRBV14 and TRBJ2-3; 7 bases agree with TRBD1. Germline V CDR1 and CDR2: SGHDN, FVKESK. J gave up 4 bases and V 3 bases, and 1 base lay outside the gene matches. This CDR3 comprises 13 residues. CDR3 residues: CASSHTGADTQYF. The CDR3, as DNA: TGTGCCAGCAGCCATACAGGGGCAGATACGCAGTATTTT.

The V call is TRBV15, the J call TRBJ2-5; no clear D. Germline loops: CDR1 LNHNV, CDR2 YYDKDF (reference sequence). The germline V and J ends were trimmed by 3 bases and 2 bases, with 10 bases remaining between them. This CDR3 contains 14 residues. Here the CDR3 reads CATSSLMIQETQYF. CDR3 sequence (DNA): TGTGCCACCAGCAGTCTGATGATACAAGAGACCCAGTACTTC.

This chain connects TRBV6-6 to TRBJ1-5, with TRBD1 identical over 9 bases. Germline V gene lookup returns CDR1 MNHNY and CDR2 SVGAGI (reference sequence). V lost 4 bases to trimming and J lost 4 bases; unmatched junction nucleotides: 5. The CDR3 consists of 15 residues. The CDR3 nucleotides are TGTGCCAGCAGTTCGTCCGGGACAGGGAATCAGCCCCAGCATTTT. Protein sequence: CASSSSGTGNQPQHF.

The chain links TRBV2 to TRBJ2-3, with 9 positions matching TRBD1. The CDR3 covers 16 residues. The V gene end was trimmed by 3 bases and the J gene end by 1 base; junction bases not matched to a gene: 5. Germline CDR1 SNHLY, CDR2 FYNNEI. This CDR3 reads CASSDLWDRGTDTQYF. CDR3 bases: TGTGCCAGCAGTGACTTATGGGACAGGGGCACAGATACGCAGTATTTT.

This chain uses TRBV7-9 with TRBJ1-2, with D possibly TRBD1 on 5 matching bases. Per the germline V gene, CDR1 is SEHNR and CDR2 is FQNEAQ (reference sequence). The CDR3 extends over 13 amino acids. The germline V and J ends were trimmed by 5 bases and 4 bases, with 11 bases remaining between them. The DNA of the CDR3 is TGTGCCAGCAGCCCCAGGGTCGGCTATGGCTACACCTTC. Translation gives CASSPRVGYGYTF.

This clone was recorded only once. The V and J genes are TRBV7-2 and TRBJ2-7; weak D call: TRBD2 (7 bases). The V gene lost 6 bases and the J gene lost 3 bases, with 18 bases spanning the gap. The CDR3 has 15 residues. Germline V gives CDR1 SGHTA, CDR2 FQGNSA. CDR3 sequence (DNA): TGTGCCAGCAGTTATGGACGGGGGGCCTACTACGAGCAGTACTTC. Its translation is CASSYGRGAYYEQYF.

The chain couples TRBV6-5 to TRBJ1-6; a weak D match, TRBD1 (5 bases). CDR1 is MNHEY, CDR2 SVGAGI, per germline. The CDR3 is 14 amino acids. V was pared by 4 bases and J by 7 bases, with 11 bases between. The CDR3 DNA is TGTGCCAGCAGTTGGGGACCGATAAATTCACCCCTCCACTTT. Its protein product is CASSWGPINSPLHF.

Turning to this clone: Compared with germline, one end of the junction differs, possibly owing to a read error. Other DNA variants within this sample encode the same CDR3. The chain uses TRBV6-5 and TRBJ1-2, with 8 bases fitting TRBD1. Germline CDR1 MNHEY, CDR2 SVGAGI. The CDR3 is 13 amino acids. CDR3 coding DNA: TGTGCCAGCAGCCCTACAGGGGGAAGTGGCTACACTTTC. Residues: CASSPTGGSGYTF.

The gene calls are TRBV6-5 and TRBJ2-5, with D unclear. V gave up 6 bases and J gave up 1 base, with 15 bases separating them. CDR1 and CDR2 from the germline V gene are MNHEY and SVGAGI. The CDR3 runs to 15 residues. CDR3 nucleotides: TGTGCCAGCAGACACACGTGGTCCCCCCAAGAGACCCAGTACTTC. Residues: CASRHTWSPQETQYF.

The chain combines TRBV27 with TRBJ2-7; D call uncertain. Deletions cut 5 bases from V and 1 base from J, with 12 bases between. The CDR3 loop spans 14 amino acids. Germline assignment: CDR1 MNHEY and CDR2 SMNVEV (reference sequence). The CDR3 region has the DNA TGTGCCAGCAGTCCAGACTTGTTATCCTACGAGCAGTACTTC. The encoded protein is CASSPDLLSYEQYF.

This chain joins TRBV6-6 and TRBJ1-4; 7 nucleotides align to TRBD1. The CDR3 loop spans 15 amino acids. Germline CDR1 MNHNY, CDR2 SVGAGI (reference sequence). V shed 2 bases and J 5 bases; nucleotides not matched to a gene: 5. In nucleotides, the CDR3 is TGTGCCAGCAGTTACCGAAGGGACAGCAATGAAAAACTGTTTTTT. Protein: CASSYRRDSNEKLFF.

The chain carries TRBV6-6 and TRBJ2-1; D is unresolved. CDR3 size: 12 residues. CDR1 and CDR2 (germline): MNHNY, SVGAGI (reference sequence). With 2 bases removed from V and 7 bases from J, the gap between germline ends came to 6 bases. The CDR3 loop reads CASSYQWNEQFF. The CDR3, as DNA: TGTGCCAGCAGTTACCAGTGGAATGAGCAGTTCTTC.

The chain couples TRBV7-3 to TRBJ1-2; 7 bases map to TRBD1. V trimming: 2 bases; J trimming: 1 base; junction bases outside the gene matches: 4. In germline, CDR1 is SGHTA, CDR2 FQGTGA. The length of the CDR3 is 15 residues. CDR3 coding DNA: TGTGCCAGCAGCTTAGGGACAGCAGATAACTATGGCTACACCTTC. Translation: CASSLGTADNYGYTF.

Here the CDR3 reads CASSQEKGLAGGRSGELFF. CDR3 coding DNA: TGCGCCAGCAGCCAAGAGAAAGGACTAGCGGGGGGGCGATCCGGGGAGCTGTTTTTT. The chain recombines TRBV4-1 with TRBJ2-2; 15 bases align to TRBD2. Losses at the gene ends were 0 bases for V and 6 bases for J; bases not matched to a gene: 8. Germline V gene lookup returns CDR1 MGHRA and CDR2 YSYEKL. This CDR3 is 19 amino acids long.

The genes are TRBV7-2 and TRBJ2-3, with TRBD1 identical over 7 bases. V dropped 0 bases and J dropped 0; count of bases not matched to a gene: 0. The CDR3 covers 15 residues. From germline, CDR1 is SGHTA and CDR2 FQGNSA. This chain's CDR3 is CASSLATGSTDTQYF. The CDR3 bases are TGTGCCAGCAGCTTAGCGACAGGGAGCACAGATACGCAGTATTTT. The variable domain in full, completed from reference TRBV7-2 and TRBJ2-3, reads GAGVSQSPSNKVTEKGKDVELRCDPISGHTALYWYRQSLGQGLEFLIYFQGNSAPDKSGLPSDRFSAERTGGSVSTLTIQRTQQEDSAVYLCASSLATGSTDTQYFGPGTRLTVL.

This clone appeared once. The chain's CDR3 is CASSSTDGSYNEQFF. CDR3 nucleotide sequence: TGTGCCAGCAGTTCGACGGACGGCTCCTACAATGAGCAGTTCTTC. This sequence joins TRBV2 and TRBJ2-1; no firm D call. The V and J ends lost 5 bases and 0 bases respectively, with 11 bases between them. CDR1 and CDR2 (germline): SNHLY, FYNNEI. The CDR3 is 15 amino acids. Variable domain in full (rest from reference TRBV2 and TRBJ2-1): EPEVTQTPSHQVTQMGQEVILRCVPISNHLYFYWYRQILGQKVEFLVSFYNNEISEKSEIFDDQFSVERPDGSNFTLKIRSTKLEDSAMYFCASSSTDGSYNEQFFGPGTRLTVL.

This rearrangement joins TRBV7-2 to TRBJ2-1, with D uncertain. V lost 1 base to trimming and J lost 10 bases, with 8 bases between them. This CDR3 contains 12 residues. Germline values: CDR1 SGHTA, CDR2 FQGNSA. CDR3 DNA: TGTGCCAGCAGCTTAGAGCGTGGCGAGCAGTTCTTC. Protein: CASSLERGEQFF.

J is TRBJ2-5 and V is TRBV6-5; no reliable D call. CDR1 and CDR2 from the germline V gene are MNHEY and SVGAGI. Trimming shortened V by 6 bases and J by 1 base, and 12 bases separated the two germline ends. This CDR3 has 14 amino acids. CDR3 nucleotide sequence: TGTGCCAGCAGACCTGCCCCGATCCAAGAGACCCAGTACTTC. The encoded protein is CASRPAPIQETQYF.